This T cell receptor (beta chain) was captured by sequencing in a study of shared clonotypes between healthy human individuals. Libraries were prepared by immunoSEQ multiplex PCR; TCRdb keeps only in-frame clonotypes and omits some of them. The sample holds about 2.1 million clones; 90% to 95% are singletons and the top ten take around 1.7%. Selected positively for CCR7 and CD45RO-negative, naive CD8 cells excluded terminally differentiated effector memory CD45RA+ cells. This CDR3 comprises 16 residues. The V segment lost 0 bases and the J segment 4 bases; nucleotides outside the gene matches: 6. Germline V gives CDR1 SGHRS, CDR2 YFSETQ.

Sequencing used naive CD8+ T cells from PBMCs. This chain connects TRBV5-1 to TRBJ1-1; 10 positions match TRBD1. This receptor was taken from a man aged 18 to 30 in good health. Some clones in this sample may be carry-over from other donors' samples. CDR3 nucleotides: TGCGCCAGCAGCTTGGGACAGGGGGCGCGGGGCACTGAAGCTTTCTTT. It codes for CASSLGQGARGTEAFF.